This is a list of T cell receptor beta chains from one sample in a study of blood T cell repertoires in COVID-19. The assay was immunoSEQ multiplex PCR, and TCRdb's table has in-frame clones only and misses some. The repertoire consists of around 58,000 clones, with around 90% occurring once and the leading ten covering over 4%. Sequences were obtained from peripheral blood. These TCRs come from a human donor in a cohort sampled during active COVID-19. Both conserved end residues are part of each CDR3. A D gene is named only where the DNA matches it firmly. Clone size is not always given. Where it is, it says once, few, many or a class for expanded clones.

>TRBV24-1|TRBD1|TRBJ2-5|-
CATSDATGGNQETQYF
TGTGCCACCAGTGATGCCACAGGGGGCAACCAAGAGACCCAGTACTTC
>TRBV7-2|TRBD2|TRBJ2-1|few
CASSPSGLAGSYNEQFF
TGTGCCAGCAGCCCCTCGGGACTAGCGGGATCCTACAATGAGCAGTTCTTC
>TRBV3-1/TRBV3-2|-|TRBJ1-5|-
CASSLNKGHYPIYSNQPQHF
TGTGCCAGCAGCCTTAACAAGGGACACTATCCGATTTATAGCAATCAGCCCCAGCATTTT
>TRBV5-6|TRBD1|TRBJ1-2|once
CASSTTPGQQYGYTF
TGTGCCAGCAGCACCACTCCGGGACAGCAATATGGCTACACCTTC
>TRBV19|-|TRBJ1-6|-
CASARDNYNSPLHF
TGTGCCAGTGCTCGGGACAACTATAATTCACCCCTCCACTTT
>TRBV2|TRBD1|TRBJ2-7|-
CASSDDRVYEQYF
TGTGCCAGCAGTGACGACAGGGTCTACGAGCAGTACTTC
>TRBV25-1|TRBD1|TRBJ1-3|-
CASSDWTGVGNTIYF
TGTGCCAGCAGTGACTGGACAGGGGTTGGAAACACCATATATTTT
>TRBV3-1/TRBV3-2|TRBD1|TRBJ1-1|few
CASSQGQLNTEAFF
TGTGCCAGCAGCCAGGGACAGCTGAACACTGAAGCTTTCTTT
>TRBV27|TRBD1|TRBJ1-2|-
CASSGGQGAYGYTF
TGTGCCAGCTCTGGGGGACAGGGTGCCTATGGCTACACCTTC
>TRBV6-1|TRBD1|TRBJ1-3|-
CASSEDRGPGNTIYF
TGTGCCAGCAGTGAAGACAGGGGGCCTGGAAACACCATATATTTT
>TRBV6-6|-|TRBJ2-7|-
CASPREQYF
TGTGCCAGCCCGCGGGAGCAGTACTTC
>TRBV28|TRBD1|TRBJ1-2|-
CASLRDRVVGYTF
TGTGCCAGCTTAAGGGACAGGGTGGTTGGCTACACCTTC
>TRBV7-2|-|TRBJ2-1|-
CASNIQDNEQFF
TGTGCCAGCAATATACAAGACAATGAGCAGTTCTTC
>TRBV11-2|-|TRBJ2-6|-
CASSQQGTGANVLTF
TGTGCCAGCAGCCAACAGGGTACTGGGGCCAACGTCCTGACTTTC
>TRBV30|-|TRBJ1-6|-
CAWSVSPRPGVFRNSPLHF
TGTGCCTGGAGTGTTTCCCCCCGGCCAGGGGTTTTCCGCAATTCACCCCTCCACTTT
>TRBV7-2|-|TRBJ1-5|-
CASSLGGGSEPQHF
TGTGCCAGCAGCTTAGGGGGGGGGTCGGAGCCCCAGCATTTT